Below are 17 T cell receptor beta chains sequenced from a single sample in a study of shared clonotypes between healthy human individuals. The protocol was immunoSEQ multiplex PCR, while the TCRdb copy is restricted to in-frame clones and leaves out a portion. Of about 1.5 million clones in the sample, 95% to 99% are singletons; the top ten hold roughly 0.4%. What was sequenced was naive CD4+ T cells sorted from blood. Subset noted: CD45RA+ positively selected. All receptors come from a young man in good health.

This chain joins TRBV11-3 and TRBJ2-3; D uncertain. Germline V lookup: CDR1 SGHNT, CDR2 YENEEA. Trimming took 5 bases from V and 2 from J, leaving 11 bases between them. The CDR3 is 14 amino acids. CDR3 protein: CASSPHRSTDTQYF. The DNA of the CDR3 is TGTGCCAGCAGCCCCCATAGGTCCACAGATACGCAGTATTTT.

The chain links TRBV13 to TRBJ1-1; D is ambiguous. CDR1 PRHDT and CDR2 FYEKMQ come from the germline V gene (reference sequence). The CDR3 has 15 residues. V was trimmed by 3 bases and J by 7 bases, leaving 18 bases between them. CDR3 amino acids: CASSFFGTLQVEAFF. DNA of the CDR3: TGTGCCAGCAGCTTCTTCGGAACCCTACAAGTTGAAGCTTTCTTT.

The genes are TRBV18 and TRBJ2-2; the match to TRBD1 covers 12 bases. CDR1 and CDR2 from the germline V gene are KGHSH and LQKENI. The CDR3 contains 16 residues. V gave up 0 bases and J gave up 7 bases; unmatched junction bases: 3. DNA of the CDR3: TGTGCCAGCTCACCACCGGGACAGGGGGCGCACGGGGAGCTGTTTTTT. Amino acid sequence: CASSPPGQGAHGELFF.

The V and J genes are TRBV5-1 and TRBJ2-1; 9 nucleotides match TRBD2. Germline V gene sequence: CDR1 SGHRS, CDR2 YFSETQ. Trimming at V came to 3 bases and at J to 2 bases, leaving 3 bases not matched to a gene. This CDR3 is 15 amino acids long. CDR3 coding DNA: TGCGCCAGCAGCTCGGGACTAGCACCCTACAATGAGCAGTTCTTC. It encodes CASSSGLAPYNEQFF.

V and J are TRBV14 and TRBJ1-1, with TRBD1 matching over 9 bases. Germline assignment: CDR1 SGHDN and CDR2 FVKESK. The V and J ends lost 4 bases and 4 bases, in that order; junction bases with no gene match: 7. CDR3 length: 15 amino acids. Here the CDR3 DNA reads TGTGCCAGCAGCCTAAGGACAGGGGCAATCACTGAAGCTTTCTTT. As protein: CASSLRTGAITEAFF. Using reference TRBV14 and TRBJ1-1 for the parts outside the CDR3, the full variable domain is EAGVTQFPSHSVIEKGQTVTLRCDPISGHDNLYWYRRVMGKEIKFLLHFVKESKQDESGMPNNRFLAERTGGTYSTLKVQPAELEDSGVYFCASSLRTGAITEAFFGQGTRLTVV.

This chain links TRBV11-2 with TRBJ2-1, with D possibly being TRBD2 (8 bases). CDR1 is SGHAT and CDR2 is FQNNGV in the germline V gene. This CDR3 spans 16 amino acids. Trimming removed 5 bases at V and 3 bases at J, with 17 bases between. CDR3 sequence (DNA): TGTGCCAGCAGCCCCGAGGGGGCGGGAGGCTACAATGAGCAGTTCTTC. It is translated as CASSPEGAGGYNEQFF.

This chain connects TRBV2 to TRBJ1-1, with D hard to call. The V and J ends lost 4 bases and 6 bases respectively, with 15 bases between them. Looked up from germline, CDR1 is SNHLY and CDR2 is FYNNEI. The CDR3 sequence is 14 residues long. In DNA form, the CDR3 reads TGTGCCAGCAGTGTATTAAGGGTCGGCGCTGAAGCTTTCTTT. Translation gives CASSVLRVGAEAFF.

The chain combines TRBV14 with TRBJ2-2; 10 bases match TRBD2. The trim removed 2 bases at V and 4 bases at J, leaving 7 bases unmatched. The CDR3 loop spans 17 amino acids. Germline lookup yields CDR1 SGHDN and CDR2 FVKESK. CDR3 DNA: TGTGCCAGCAGCCAATATGTCGGGACTAGCGCCACCGGGGAGCTGTTTTTT. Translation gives CASSQYVGTSATGELFF.

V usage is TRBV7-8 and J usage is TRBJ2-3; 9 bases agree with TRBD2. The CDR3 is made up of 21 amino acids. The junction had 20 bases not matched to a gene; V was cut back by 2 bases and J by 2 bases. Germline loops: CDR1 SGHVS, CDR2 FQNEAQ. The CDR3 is CASSLQGGGLATLEYTDTQYF. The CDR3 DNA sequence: TGTGCCAGCAGCTTACAAGGGGGGGGACTAGCTACCCTAGAGTACACAGATACGCAGTATTTT.

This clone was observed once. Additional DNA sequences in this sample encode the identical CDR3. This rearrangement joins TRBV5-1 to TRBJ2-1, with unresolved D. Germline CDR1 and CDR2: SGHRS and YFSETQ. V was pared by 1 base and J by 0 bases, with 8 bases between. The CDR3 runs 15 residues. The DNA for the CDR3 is TGCGCCAGCAGCTTGTCCCTGAGCTCCTACAATGAGCAGTTCTTC. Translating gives CASSLSLSSYNEQFF.

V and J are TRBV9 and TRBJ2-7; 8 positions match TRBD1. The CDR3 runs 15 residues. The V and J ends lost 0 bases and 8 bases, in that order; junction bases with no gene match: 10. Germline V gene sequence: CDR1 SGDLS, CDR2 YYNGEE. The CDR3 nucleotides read TGTGCCAGCAGCGTAGATATCGGACAGGGACTTAAGCAGTACTTC. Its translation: CASSVDIGQGLKQYF.

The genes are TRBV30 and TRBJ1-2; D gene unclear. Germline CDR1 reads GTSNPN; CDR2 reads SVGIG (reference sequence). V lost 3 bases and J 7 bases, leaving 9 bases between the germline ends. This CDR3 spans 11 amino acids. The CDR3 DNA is TGTGCCTGGAGGGTGGGCTTTGGCTACACCTTC. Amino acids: CAWRVGFGYTF.

CDR3 DNA sequence: TGTGCCAGCAGTGGAAGGGACCTCCGAGATACGCAGTATTTT. Translation: CASSGRDLRDTQYF. The chain has TRBV2 and TRBJ2-3; either TRBD1 or TRBD2 may supply D (5 bases each). Germline-derived CDR1 and CDR2 are SNHLY and FYNNEI. The CDR3 sequence is 14 residues long. The V gene lost 4 bases and the J gene lost 5 bases, with 13 bases spanning the gap.

CDR3 bases: TGCGCCAGCAGTCGCCTAGCGGGAGACGAGCAGTACTTC. As protein: CASSRLAGDEQYF. This chain links TRBV5-1 with TRBJ2-7; 10 nucleotides align to TRBD2. The junction had 4 bases not matched to a gene; V was cut back by 5 bases and J by 5 bases. The CDR3 has 13 residues. CDR1 SGHRS and CDR2 YFSETQ come from the germline V gene.

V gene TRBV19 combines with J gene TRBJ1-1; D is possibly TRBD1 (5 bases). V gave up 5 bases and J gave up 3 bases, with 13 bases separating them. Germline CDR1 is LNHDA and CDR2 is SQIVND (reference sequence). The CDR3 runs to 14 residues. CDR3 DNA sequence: TGTGCCAGTAGTTTGCGGGGACGGCACACTGAAGCTTTCTTT. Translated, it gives CASSLRGRHTEAFF.

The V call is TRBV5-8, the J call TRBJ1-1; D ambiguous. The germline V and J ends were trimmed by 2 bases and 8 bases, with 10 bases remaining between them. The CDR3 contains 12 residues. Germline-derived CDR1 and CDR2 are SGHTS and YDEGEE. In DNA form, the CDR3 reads TGTGCCAGCAGCTTCCTGCTGCGCGAAGCTTTCTTT. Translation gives CASSFLLREAFF.

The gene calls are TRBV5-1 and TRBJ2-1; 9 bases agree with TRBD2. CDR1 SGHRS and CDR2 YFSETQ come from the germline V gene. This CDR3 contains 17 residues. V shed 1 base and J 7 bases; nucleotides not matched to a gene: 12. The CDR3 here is CASSLSHGAGGANEQFF. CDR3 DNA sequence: TGCGCCAGCAGCTTGTCACATGGGGCGGGAGGGGCAAATGAGCAGTTCTTC.